The entry below describes one TCR beta chain. What it binds is unknown. The data were obtained in a study of OX40 agonist ivuxolimab in advanced cancers. Findings and caveats of the study: Both blood CD4+ and CD8+ T cells showed clonal growth by week 6 at 0.1 to 3.0 mg/kg. CD8+ T cells showed, on average, more clonal expansion than CD4+ cells.

Profiled with immunoSEQ multiplex PCR; TCRdb holds only in-frame clones, not every one. The sample lists some 23,000 clones, 79% occurring once. Prior autoimmune disease or systemic immunosuppression barred patients. Trimming cost V 2 bases and J 6 bases, with 5 bases left between them. This CDR3 has 11 amino acids. Germline CDR1 is KGHSH and CDR2 is LQKENI. This chain links TRBV18 with TRBJ2-7; D unclear. This clonotype originated in an adult with an advanced solid tumor such as melanoma, head and neck, liver or kidney cancer. The input for sequencing was CD4+ or CD8+ T cells sorted from blood, taken in a trial of the OX40 agonist ivuxolimab. CDR3: CASSPGVEQYF. CDR3 DNA: TGTGCCAGCTCACCAGGGGTCGAGCAGTACTTC.